This T cell receptor beta chain was captured in a study of regulatory T cells in long-lasting Graves disease. Noted time point: newly diagnosed GD, antithyroid drugs for less than 3 months. The TCR library used RNA extracted from PBMCs. The V end was cut by 6 bases, the J end by 4 bases, with 17 bases between. CDR3 length: 15 amino acids. CDR1 is MNHNS, CDR2 SASEGT, per germline. The study, taken as a whole, reports: Lower TCR diversity characterized persistent Graves' patients relative to newly diagnosed patients.

The sample holds many counts of this clonotype. What it binds is not known. TCR beta libraries were built with iRepertoire HTBI primers and Arm-PCR of CDR3 regions. TCRdb redid the calling of the multiplex PCR reads with MiXCR, one entry per CDR3 protein. The data hold 350,000 to 400,000 distinct CDR3 sequences, with under 20% observed a single time. The sample also formed part of further work on T cells in Graves' hyperthyroidism and ophthalmopathy.

This specimen consisted of peripheral blood mononuclear cells (PBMCs), obtained at new diagnosis, from a patient treated with antithyroid drugs. The clonotype originates from a woman in her late teens or twenties with Graves disease. V usage is TRBV6-1 and J usage is TRBJ2-3; D gene ambiguous. CDR3 sequence (DNA): TGTGCCAGCAGGACGGACCCGCTCCTACCAGATACGCAGTATTTT. Amino acid sequence: CASRTDPLLPDTQYF.